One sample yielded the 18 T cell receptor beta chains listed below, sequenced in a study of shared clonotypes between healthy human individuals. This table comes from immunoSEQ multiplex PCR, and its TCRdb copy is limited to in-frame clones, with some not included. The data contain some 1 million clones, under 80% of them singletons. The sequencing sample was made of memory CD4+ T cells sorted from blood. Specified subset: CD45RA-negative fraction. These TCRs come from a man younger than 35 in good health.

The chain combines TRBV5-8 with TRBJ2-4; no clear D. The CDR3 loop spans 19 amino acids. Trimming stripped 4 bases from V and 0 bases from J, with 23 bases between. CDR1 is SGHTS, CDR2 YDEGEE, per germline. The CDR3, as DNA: TGTGCCAGCAGCCTAAAACCGGGTCTAACTTCTCTAGCCAAAAACATTCAGTACTTC. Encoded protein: CASSLKPGLTSLAKNIQYF.

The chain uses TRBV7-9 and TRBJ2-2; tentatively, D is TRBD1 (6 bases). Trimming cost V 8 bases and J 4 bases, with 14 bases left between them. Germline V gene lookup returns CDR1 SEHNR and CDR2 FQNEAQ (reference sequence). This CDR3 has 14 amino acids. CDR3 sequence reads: CASSAGQLTGELFF. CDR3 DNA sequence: TGTGCCAGCTCAGCAGGACAGCTCACCGGGGAGCTGTTTTTT. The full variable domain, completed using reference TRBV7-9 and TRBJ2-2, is DTGVSQNPRHKITKRGQNVTFRCDPISEHNRLYWYRQTLGQGPEFLTYFQNEAQLEKSRLLSDRFSAERPKGSFSTLEIQRTEQGDSAMYLCASSAGQLTGELFFGEGSRLTVL.

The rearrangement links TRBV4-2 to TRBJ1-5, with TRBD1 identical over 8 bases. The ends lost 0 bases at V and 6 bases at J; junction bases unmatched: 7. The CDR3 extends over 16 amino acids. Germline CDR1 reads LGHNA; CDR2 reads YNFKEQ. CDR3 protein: CASSQEWTGLSQPQHF. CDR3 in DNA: TGTGCCAGCAGCCAAGAATGGACAGGGCTAAGTCAGCCCCAGCATTTT.

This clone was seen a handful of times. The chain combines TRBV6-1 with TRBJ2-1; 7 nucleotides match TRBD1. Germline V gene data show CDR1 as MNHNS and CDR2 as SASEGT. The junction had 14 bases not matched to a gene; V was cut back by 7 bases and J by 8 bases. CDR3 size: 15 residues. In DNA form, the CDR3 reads TGTGCCAGCACAAGGTCCCAGGGACAGTTCGATGAGCAGTTCTTC. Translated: CASTRSQGQFDEQFF.

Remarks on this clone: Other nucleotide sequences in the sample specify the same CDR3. In DNA form, the CDR3 reads TGTGCCAGCTCACCATCGGGAGGAAATCAGCCCCAGCATTTT. Residues: CASSPSGGNQPQHF. The V call is TRBV18, the J call TRBJ1-5; no clear D. Germline V gene lookup returns CDR1 KGHSH and CDR2 LQKENI. V was clipped by 2 bases and J by 4 bases, with 9 bases between them. This CDR3 is built from 14 residues.

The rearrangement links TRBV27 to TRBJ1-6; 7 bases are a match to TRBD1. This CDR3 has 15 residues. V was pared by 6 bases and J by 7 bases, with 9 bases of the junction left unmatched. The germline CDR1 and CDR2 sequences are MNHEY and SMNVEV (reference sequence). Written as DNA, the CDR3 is TGTGCCAGCAGCCCTTCGGGACAGACAAATTCACCCCTCCACTTT. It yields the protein CASSPSGQTNSPLHF.

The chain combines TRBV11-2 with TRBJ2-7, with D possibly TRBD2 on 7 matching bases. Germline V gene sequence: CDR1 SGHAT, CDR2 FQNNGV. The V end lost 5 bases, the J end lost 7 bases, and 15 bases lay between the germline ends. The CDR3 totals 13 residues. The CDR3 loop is CASSGRGGLEQYF. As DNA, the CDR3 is TGTGCCAGCAGCGGGAGGGGGGGGCTGGAGCAGTACTTC.

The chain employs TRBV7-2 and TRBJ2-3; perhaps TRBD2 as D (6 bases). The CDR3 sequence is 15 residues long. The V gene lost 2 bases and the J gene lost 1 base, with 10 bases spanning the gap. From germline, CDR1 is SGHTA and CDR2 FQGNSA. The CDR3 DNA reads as TGTGCCAGCAGCTTAATTTGGGGGGGCACAGATACGCAGTATTTT. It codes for CASSLIWGGTDTQYF.

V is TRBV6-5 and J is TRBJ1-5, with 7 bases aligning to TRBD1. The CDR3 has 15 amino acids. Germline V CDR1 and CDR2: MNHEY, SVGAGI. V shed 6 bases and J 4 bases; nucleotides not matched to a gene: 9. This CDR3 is CASRPTGAANQPQHF. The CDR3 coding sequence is TGTGCCAGCAGGCCTACAGGGGCGGCGAATCAGCCCCAGCATTTT.

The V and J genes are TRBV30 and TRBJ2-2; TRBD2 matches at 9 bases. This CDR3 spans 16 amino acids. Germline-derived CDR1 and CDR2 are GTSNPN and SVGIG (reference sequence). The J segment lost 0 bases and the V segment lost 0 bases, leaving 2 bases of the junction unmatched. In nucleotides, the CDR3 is TGTGCCTGGAGTGTACTAGCGGGCGCGAACACCGGGGAGCTGTTTTTT. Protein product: CAWSVLAGANTGELFF.

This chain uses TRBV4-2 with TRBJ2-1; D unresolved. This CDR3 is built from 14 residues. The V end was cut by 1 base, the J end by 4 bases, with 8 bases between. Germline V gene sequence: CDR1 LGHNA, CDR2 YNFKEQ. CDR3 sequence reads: CASSQGQTYNEQFF. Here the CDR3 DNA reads TGTGCCAGCAGCCAAGGCCAGACATACAATGAGCAGTTCTTC.

CDR3 DNA: TGTGCCAGCAGTCTGAGGGTAGATACGCAGTATTTT. Translation: CASSLRVDTQYF. This rearrangement joins TRBV2 to TRBJ2-3, with D possibly matching TRBD2 (5 bases). CDR3 length: 12 residues. From germline, CDR1 is SNHLY and CDR2 FYNNEI. V lost 5 bases, J lost 5 bases, and 8 bases lay in between.

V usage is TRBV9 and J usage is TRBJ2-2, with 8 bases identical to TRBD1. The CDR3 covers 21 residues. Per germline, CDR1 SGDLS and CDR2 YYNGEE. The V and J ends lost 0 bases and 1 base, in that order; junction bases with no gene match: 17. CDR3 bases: TGTGCCAGCAGCGTAGCCGAACCCCCGGTGACAGGGGCCAGGAACACCGGGGAGCTGTTTTTT. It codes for CASSVAEPPVTGARNTGELFF.

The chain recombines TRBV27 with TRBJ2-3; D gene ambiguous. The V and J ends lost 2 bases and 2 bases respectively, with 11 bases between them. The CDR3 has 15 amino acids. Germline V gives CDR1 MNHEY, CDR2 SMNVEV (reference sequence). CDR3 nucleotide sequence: TGTGCCAGCAGTTTAAGAGGCAGCCTCACAGATACGCAGTATTTT. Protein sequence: CASSLRGSLTDTQYF.

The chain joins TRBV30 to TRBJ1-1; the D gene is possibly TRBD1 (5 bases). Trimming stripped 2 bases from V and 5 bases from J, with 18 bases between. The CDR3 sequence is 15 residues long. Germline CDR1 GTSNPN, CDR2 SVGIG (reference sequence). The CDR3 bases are TGTGCCTGGAGTTACCCGGGGACCCAGGGAACTGAAGCTTTCTTT. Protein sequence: CAWSYPGTQGTEAFF.

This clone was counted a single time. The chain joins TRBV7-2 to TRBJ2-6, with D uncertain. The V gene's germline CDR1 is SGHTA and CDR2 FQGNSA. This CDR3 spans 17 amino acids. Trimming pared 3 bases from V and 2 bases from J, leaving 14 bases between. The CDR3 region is CASSLGTWLTGANVLTF. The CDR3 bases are TGTGCCAGCAGCTTGGGAACGTGGCTTACTGGGGCCAACGTCCTGACTTTC.

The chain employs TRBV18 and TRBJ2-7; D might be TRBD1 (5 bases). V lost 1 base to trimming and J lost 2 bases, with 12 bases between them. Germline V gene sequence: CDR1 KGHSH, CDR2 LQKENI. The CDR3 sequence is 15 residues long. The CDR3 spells CASSPQADIPYEQYF. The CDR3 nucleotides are TGTGCCAGCTCACCACAGGCGGACATACCCTACGAGCAGTACTTC.

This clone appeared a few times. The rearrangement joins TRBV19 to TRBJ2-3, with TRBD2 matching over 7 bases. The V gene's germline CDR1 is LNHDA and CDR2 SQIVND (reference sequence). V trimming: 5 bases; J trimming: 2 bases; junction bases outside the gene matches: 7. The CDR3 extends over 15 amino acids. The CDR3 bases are TGTGCCAGTAGTGCCAGACTAGCCCACACAGATACGCAGTATTTT. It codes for CASSARLAHTDTQYF.